Presented here are 23 T cell receptor beta chains from one specimen sequenced in a study of CD8 T cells in ankylosing spondylitis. Broader study findings: For ankylosing spondylitis blood, a TCR beta motif of seven to nine highly homologous variants appeared characteristic.

TCRdb reprocessed the 5' RACE reads via MiXCR and lists one record per CDR3 protein. The sample lists 700,000 or so distinct CDR3 sequences; 19% were seen once. What these receptors recognize is not known. The sequencing input was blood, either unsorted or a sorted T cell fraction (not recorded which). These TCRs come from a male donor with ankylosing spondylitis.

This clonotype was seen only a few times. The chain is built from TRBV28 and TRBJ2-5; D gene ambiguous. CDR1 and CDR2 (germline): MDHEN, SYDVKM. The CDR3 has 11 amino acids. The ends were cut back, 3 bases at V and 8 bases at J, with 7 bases in the middle. In DNA form, the CDR3 reads TGTGCCAGCAGTTTGACGGCAACCCAGTACTTC. Its protein is CASSLTATQYF.

The chain couples TRBV20-1 to TRBJ2-3, with D perhaps matching TRBD2 (6 bases). Trimming took 3 bases from V and 4 from J, leaving 17 bases between them. The CDR3 loop spans 15 amino acids. CDR1 and CDR2 (germline): DFQATT, SNEGSKA (reference sequence). The CDR3 nucleotides read TGCAGTGCTAGCTCGCCACCGGGAGCCGCAGATACGCAGTATTTT. It specifies CSASSPPGAADTQYF.

This clonotype has a handful of counts. The chain joins TRBV7-9 to TRBJ1-3; 9 bases match TRBD1. Per germline, CDR1 SEHNR and CDR2 FQNEAQ (reference sequence). J was trimmed by 4 bases and V by 5 bases; bases with no gene match: 6. The CDR3 sequence is 15 residues long. CDR3 nucleotide sequence: TGTGCCAGCAGCCCCGGGACAGGGTTCGGAAACACCATATATTTT. Protein product: CASSPGTGFGNTIYF. Looking up the rest from reference TRBV7-9 and TRBJ1-3 gives the full variable domain: DTGVSQNPRHKITKRGQNVTFRCDPISEHNRLYWYRQTLGQGPEFLTYFQNEAQLEKSRLLSDRFSAERPKGSFSTLEIQRTEQGDSAMYLCASSPGTGFGNTIYFGEGSWLTVV.

For the CDR3, the DNA is TGTGCCAGCAGTGAAAGCCGACAGGCCTACGAGCAGTACTTC. It encodes CASSESRQAYEQYF. V is TRBV25-1 and J is TRBJ2-7; a possible D gene is TRBD1 (6 bases). Germline assignment: CDR1 MGHDK and CDR2 SYGVNS. This CDR3 is 14 amino acids long. Trimming shortened V by 2 bases and J by 2 bases, and 10 bases separated the two germline ends.

The chain joins TRBV28 to TRBJ2-3, with D possibly TRBD1 on 6 matching bases. The CDR3 runs 16 residues. V lost 7 bases and J lost 3, with 20 bases in between. Germline lookup yields CDR1 MDHEN and CDR2 SYDVKM. CDR3 protein: CASTLPRDTRTDTQYF. The CDR3 region has the DNA TGTGCCAGCACCCTACCCCGGGACACCCGAACAGATACGCAGTATTTT. The full variable domain, in which reference TRBV28 and TRBJ2-3 provide the parts outside the CDR3, is DVKVTQSSRYLVKRTGEKVFLECVQDMDHENMFWYRQDPGLGLRLIYFSYDVKMKEKGDIPEGYSVSREKKERFSLILESASTNQTSMYLCASTLPRDTRTDTQYFGPGTRLTVL.

This clonotype was counted a few times. The CDR3 DNA follows: TGTGCCAGCAGCCAAGGACACGCCCCGGCCTACGAGCAGTACTTC. Residues: CASSQGHAPAYEQYF. The V call is TRBV7-6, the J call TRBJ2-7; possibly TRBD1 for D (5 bases). Germline assignment: CDR1 SGHVS and CDR2 FNYEAQ. The V end lost 5 bases, the J end lost 2 bases, and 16 bases lay between the germline ends. This CDR3 is built from 15 residues.

The V call is TRBV10-3, the J call TRBJ2-7; the match to TRBD2 covers 8 bases. The junction had 2 bases not matched to a gene; V was cut back by 10 bases and J by 0 bases. This CDR3 region has 12 residues. Germline loops: CDR1 ENHRY, CDR2 SYGVKD. DNA for the CDR3: TGTGCCACGGGACTAGGCTCCTACGAGCAGTACTTC. Its translation is CATGLGSYEQYF.

V is TRBV18 and J is TRBJ2-1; D is unresolved. This CDR3 is built from 14 residues. Germline V gene data show CDR1 as KGHSH and CDR2 as LQKENI. V was trimmed by 1 base and J by 3 bases, leaving 7 bases between them. In DNA, the CDR3 is TGTGCCAGCTCACCACGGGCTATCTACAATGAGCAGTTCTTC. This gives the protein CASSPRAIYNEQFF.

This clonotype was seen only a few times. CDR3 sequence: CASSFGGAGNTEAFF. The CDR3, as DNA: TGTGCCAGCAGCTTTGGGGGCGCCGGGAACACTGAAGCTTTCTTT. The J gene is TRBJ1-1, the V gene TRBV7-2; D perhaps matches TRBD1 (6 bases). From germline, CDR1 is SGHTA and CDR2 FQGNSA. Trimming removed 3 bases from V and 1 base from J, with 12 bases in between. The CDR3 totals 15 residues.

The chain carries TRBV7-9 and TRBJ2-1; 11 bases line up with TRBD2. Unmatched junction bases numbered 10, after V lost 5 bases and J lost 7 bases. The CDR3 runs to 16 residues. Germline CDR1 SEHNR, CDR2 FQNEAQ (reference sequence). The CDR3 loop is CASSIYSGGATNEQFF. The CDR3 region has the DNA TGTGCCAGCAGCATATATAGCGGGGGGGCCACGAATGAGCAGTTCTTC.

This clonotype was seen a handful of times. The chain uses TRBV2 and TRBJ2-3; TRBD2 matches at 12 bases. V was pared by 7 bases and J by 3 bases, with 5 bases of the junction left unmatched. The germline CDR1 and CDR2 sequences are SNHLY and FYNNEI. The CDR3 has 15 amino acids. The CDR3 nucleotides read TGTGCCAGCAAGCGACTAGCGGGAGTTACAGATACGCAGTATTTT. This codes for CASKRLAGVTDTQYF.

This clonotype turned up a few times. The chain uses TRBV20-1 and TRBJ2-1; no definite D call. CDR1 and CDR2 (germline): DFQATT, SNEGSKA (reference sequence). Deletions cut 5 bases from V and 6 bases from J, with 5 bases between. This CDR3 contains 10 residues. This CDR3 reads CSAASNEQFF. The CDR3 DNA reads as TGCAGTGCTGCAAGCAATGAGCAGTTCTTC.

V usage is TRBV7-2 and J usage is TRBJ2-7, with 7 bases that match TRBD1. CDR1 SGHTA and CDR2 FQGNSA come from the germline V gene. Trimming at V came to 5 bases and at J to 0 bases, leaving 7 bases not matched to a gene. The CDR3 totals 15 residues. CDR3 nucleotide sequence: TGTGCCAGCAGCCGGACAGGCGCGCCCTCCTACGAGCAGTACTTC. Translation gives CASSRTGAPSYEQYF.

This clonotype occurred a few times. The rearrangement links TRBV29-1 to TRBJ2-5, with TRBD1 matching over 7 bases. Germline V gene data show CDR1 as SQVTM and CDR2 as ANQGSEA. CDR3 length: 14 amino acids. V lost 2 bases and J lost 5; bases outside the gene matches: 8. In DNA, the CDR3 is TGCAGCGTTGAAACAGGGGCGCTCGGGGAGACCCAGTACTTC. This sequence encodes CSVETGALGETQYF.

This clonotype appeared a few times. The rearrangement joins TRBV27 to TRBJ2-2; D is unclear. Trimming removed 5 bases at V and 2 bases at J, with 15 bases between. The V gene's germline CDR1 is MNHEY and CDR2 SMNVEV (reference sequence). This CDR3 region has 16 residues. Here the CDR3 reads CASSPYRALNTGELFF. In DNA form, the CDR3 reads TGTGCCAGCAGTCCCTATAGGGCCCTAAACACCGGGGAGCTGTTTTTT.

The chain uses TRBV7-8 and TRBJ2-3; D not certain. Trimming took 7 bases from V and 2 from J, leaving 10 bases between them. Germline V CDR1 and CDR2: SGHVS, FQNEAQ. The CDR3 extends over 13 amino acids. CDR3 nucleotide sequence: TGTGCCAGCACCGAACCGTACACAGATACGCAGTATTTT. Translated: CASTEPYTDTQYF.

There are a few counts of this clonotype. This chain joins TRBV20-1 and TRBJ2-2, with D maybe TRBD2 (6 bases). CDR3 length equals 17 residues. Germline assignment: CDR1 DFQATT and CDR2 SNEGSKA (reference sequence). V lost 3 bases and J lost 2, with 19 bases in between. The CDR3 is CSASLREGSGNTGELFF. In DNA form, the CDR3 reads TGCAGTGCTAGCCTCAGAGAGGGTAGCGGTAACACCGGGGAGCTGTTTTTT.

The chain is built from TRBV11-2 and TRBJ2-5; 7 bases map to TRBD1. This CDR3 contains 15 residues. Germline-derived CDR1 and CDR2 are SGHAT and FQNNGV. J lost 4 bases, V lost 4 bases, and 9 bases had no gene match. The CDR3 coding sequence is TGTGCCAGCAGCTCGAGTCTGGGGACAGCAGAGACCCAGTACTTC. Translated, it gives CASSSSLGTAETQYF.

The chain employs TRBV11-3 and TRBJ1-4; TRBD1 matches at 7 bases. The CDR3 consists of 15 residues. Germline values: CDR1 SGHNT, CDR2 YENEEA. Losses at the gene ends were 6 bases for V and 4 bases for J; bases not matched to a gene: 8. The CDR3 here is CASSNRDSNNEKLFF. CDR3 sequence (DNA): TGTGCCAGCAGTAACCGGGACAGCAATAATGAAAAACTGTTTTTT.

The chain couples TRBV5-1 to TRBJ2-3; D is ambiguous. Germline V gene data show CDR1 as SGHRS and CDR2 as YFSETQ. This CDR3 spans 14 amino acids. Trimming cost V 2 bases and J 2 bases, with 9 bases left between them. The CDR3 region is CASSFGLITDTQYF. CDR3 DNA: TGCGCCAGCAGCTTTGGGCTCATCACAGATACGCAGTATTTT.

This clonotype was counted between two and nine times. This rearrangement joins TRBV7-9 to TRBJ2-5, with D perhaps matching TRBD1 (6 bases). The CDR3 spans 15 residues. The germline V gene encodes CDR1 SEHNR and CDR2 FQNEAQ (reference sequence). With 2 bases removed from V and 2 bases from J, the gap between germline ends came to 12 bases. CDR3 amino acids: CASSLRFQGQETQYF. The CDR3 DNA reads TGTGCCAGCAGCTTAAGATTCCAGGGGCAAGAGACCCAGTACTTC. Variable domain in full (rest from reference TRBV7-9 and TRBJ2-5): DTGVSQNPRHKITKRGQNVTFRCDPISEHNRLYWYRQTLGQGPEFLTYFQNEAQLEKSRLLSDRFSAERPKGSFSTLEIQRTEQGDSAMYLCASSLRFQGQETQYFGPGTRLLVL.

This clonotype was picked up a small number of times. The chain has TRBV4-3 and TRBJ2-7; 8 bases line up with TRBD1. The CDR3 contains 17 residues. CDR1 is LGHNA and CDR2 is YSLEER in the germline V gene. V was pared by 0 bases and J by 3 bases, with 10 bases of the junction left unmatched. For the CDR3, the DNA is TGCGCCAGCAGCCAAGATATCGAGACAGGGGATTTCTACGAGCAGTACTTC. It codes for CASSQDIETGDFYEQYF.

This clonotype has more than one count but fewer than ten. The chain links TRBV20-1 to TRBJ2-7; D gene uncertain. This CDR3 has 15 residues. The ends were cut back, 0 bases at V and 1 base at J, with 13 bases in the middle. Germline CDR1 DFQATT, CDR2 SNEGSKA (reference sequence). Here the CDR3 DNA reads TGCAGTGCTAGAGACGGGCCCGAATTTTCCTACGAGCAGTACTTC. Translation: CSARDGPEFSYEQYF.